The 27 T cell receptor beta chains presented below share a single source sample, sequenced in a study of T cell clonality in common variable immunodeficiency. Repertoires were generated with immunoSEQ multiplex PCR, while TCRdb's copy carries only in-frame clones and drops some. Listed for the sample are around 45,000 clones, none seen a single time. Sequenced material: peripheral blood mononuclear cells. These receptors all stem from a person aged 18 to 75 in good health.

This clone was recorded at least ten times. The CDR3 extends 3 residues past the end of the read, so its final part is completed from the germline J gene. This chain joins TRBV6-2 or TRBV6-3 and TRBJ2-4; tentative D call: TRBD1 (6 bases). V was cut by 6 bases and J by 4 bases, with 10 bases left in between. CDR3 length: 13 amino acids. Looked up from germline, CDR1 is MNHEY and CDR2 is SVGEGT. Incomplete CDR3 DNA: TGTGCCAGCAGCCCCGGGACAAAAAACATT. Translating gives CASSPGTKNI. In full, the CDR3 is CASSPGTKNIQYF.

In its sample, this clone was seen a few times. The read halts 3 residues ahead of the CDR3 end, with the missing end drawn from the germline J gene. The chain links TRBV5-1 to TRBJ2-7, with D tentatively TRBD1 (5 bases). The germline CDR1 and CDR2 sequences are SGHRS and YFSETQ. This CDR3 is 13 amino acids long. The V end lost 0 bases, the J end lost 5 bases, and 9 bases lay between the germline ends. The sequenced part of the CDR3 DNA is TGCGCCAGCAGCTTGGACAGGTTTGACGAG. Protein sequence: CASSLDRFDE. The whole CDR3 reads CASSLDRFDEQYF.

This clone appeared many times. The read halts 3 residues ahead of the CDR3 end, with the missing end drawn from the germline J gene. This sequence joins TRBV28 and TRBJ1-5; 7 bases are shared with TRBD1. V was clipped by 6 bases and J by 3 bases; unmatched bases: 17. Germline V lookup: CDR1 MDHEN, CDR2 SYDVKM. The CDR3 loop spans 18 amino acids. CDR3: CASSPGGPGQGVNQPQHF. The sequenced CDR3 bases are TGTGCCAGCAGCCCGGGCGGGCCAGGCCAGGGGGTCAATCAGCCC.

This clone was seen at least ten times. The read finishes 3 residues shy of the CDR3 end, and the germline J gene is used to complete it. The V gene is TRBV20-1, the J gene TRBJ2-7, with D unresolved. Germline CDR1 is DFQATT and CDR2 is SNEGSKA (reference sequence). CDR3 length: 12 amino acids. The V and J ends lost 0 bases and 5 bases respectively, with 8 bases between them. CDR3 region: CSARDRVDEQYF. The CDR3 bases that were read are TGCAGTGCTAGAGATCGTGTCGACGAG.

At least ten counts were recorded for this clone. The read terminates 3 residues before the CDR3 end, so the remaining end is supplied by the germline J gene. This chain links TRBV5-4 with TRBJ2-1; D is ambiguous. V lost 0 bases and J lost 4, with 2 bases in between. Germline CDR1 reads SGHNT; CDR2 reads YYREEE (reference sequence). CDR3 length: 12 residues. This chain's CDR3 is CASSLAYNEQFF. The CDR3 DNA, read in part, is TGTGCCAGCAGCTTGGCATACAATGAG.

This clone has at least ten counts. The read is 3 residues too short to cover the CDR3 end, so that end is filled in from the germline J gene. This chain joins TRBV9 and TRBJ1-1; TRBD1 is a possible D gene (5 bases). V lost 4 bases and J lost 1, with 11 bases in between. This CDR3 is built from 14 residues. Germline V gene lookup returns CDR1 SGDLS and CDR2 YYNGEE. The sequenced CDR3 bases are TGTGCCAGCAGCCCTAAAGGACAGAACACTGAA. Translation: CASSPKGQNTE. The complete CDR3 protein is CASSPKGQNTEAFF.

This clone was detected many times. The read falls 3 residues short of the CDR3 end, and the missing part is taken from the germline J gene. This rearrangement joins TRBV30 to TRBJ2-5; a weak D match, TRBD2 (6 bases). V was pared by 1 base and J by 1 base, with 7 bases between. This CDR3 region has 13 residues. Germline values: CDR1 GTSNPN, CDR2 SVGIG (reference sequence). The CDR3 loop is CAWSGGVQETQYF. The CDR3 bases that were read are TGTGCCTGGAGTGGGGGGGTCCAAGAGACC.

This clone appeared many times. From the germline J gene comes the end of the CDR3, since the read stops 3 residues before it. The V gene is TRBV19, the J gene TRBJ2-7; the D gene is possibly TRBD2 (6 bases). Germline CDR1 and CDR2: LNHDA and SQIVND (reference sequence). CDR3 size: 10 residues. The CDR3: CTWGDYEQYF. Incomplete CDR3 DNA: TGTACTTGGGGGGACTACGAG.

This clone was observed a handful of times. The read finishes 3 residues shy of the CDR3 end, and the germline J gene is used to complete it. The gene calls are TRBV6-4 and TRBJ1-3, with D tentatively TRBD1 (6 bases). V lost 8 bases to trimming and J lost 2 bases, with 13 bases between them. Germline V CDR1 and CDR2: MRHNA, SNTAGT. The length of the CDR3 is 14 residues. The CDR3 bases that were read are TGTGCCAGCCCTAGGGGGGGGGCTGGAAACACC. Encoded protein: CASPRGGAGNT. The whole CDR3 protein reads CASPRGGAGNTIYF.

This clone appeared many times. The covered CDR3 bases are TGTGCTAGTGGTCCTCCGGGACAGGGGTCCTTGATCGGCACAGATACC. Its translation: CASGPPGQGSLIGTDT. The CDR3 reads in full as CASGPPGQGSLIGTDTQYF. This chain connects TRBV12-5 to TRBJ2-5; TRBD1 matches 10 bases. The read falls 3 residues short of the CDR3 end, and the missing part is taken from the germline J gene. This CDR3 contains 19 residues. Looked up from germline, CDR1 is LGHNT and CDR2 is FRNRAP.

This clone was observed at least ten times. The read comes to an end 3 residues before the CDR3 does, leaving the germline J gene to fill in the end. This chain connects TRBV2 to TRBJ2-7; TRBD2 agrees at 7 bases. After removal of 5 bases from V and 1 base from J, the junction contained 8 bases not matched to a gene. The CDR3 contains 15 residues. Looked up from germline, CDR1 is SNHLY and CDR2 is FYNNEI. The DNA read from the CDR3 is TGTGCCAGCAGTCCGGATCGGGGGGATTCCTACGAG. Encoded protein: CASSPDRGDSYE. The whole CDR3 protein reads CASSPDRGDSYEQYF.

This clone showed up many times. The read comes to an end 3 residues before the CDR3 does, leaving the germline J gene to fill in the end. The gene calls are TRBV20-1 and TRBJ2-6, with TRBD2 as a possible D gene (7 bases). V was pared by 5 bases and J by 0 bases, with 17 bases between. Germline CDR1 DFQATT, CDR2 SNEGSKA (reference sequence). There are 17 residues in the CDR3. The sequenced CDR3 bases are TGCAGTGCTTCCTTAGGGGGGGCCGACTCTGGGGCCAACGTC. Protein: CSASLGGADSGANV. The entire CDR3 is CSASLGGADSGANVLTF.

By sample share, this clone is medium-sized (0.01 to 0.1%). The junction differs from germline at one of its ends, possibly a read error. CDR3: CASSQDLAGGPDTQYF. The CDR3 bases that were read are TGCGCCAGCAGCCAAGATCTAGCGGGGGGGCCAGATACG. This chain connects TRBV4-2 to TRBJ2-3, with 12 bases identical to TRBD2. The CDR3 goes on 3 residues after the read ends, and that part is filled in from the germline J gene. In germline, CDR1 is LGHNA, CDR2 YNFKEQ. The CDR3 is 16 residues long.

This clone was found many times. The read falls 3 residues short of the CDR3 end, and the missing part is taken from the germline J gene. The chain recombines TRBV10-1 with TRBJ2-1; 9 bases fit TRBD2. In germline, CDR1 is WNHNN, CDR2 SYGVQD (reference sequence). This CDR3 spans 15 amino acids. The V gene end was trimmed by 6 bases and the J gene end by 1 base; junction bases not matched to a gene: 4. CDR3 residues: CASSLAGESYNEQFF. The sequenced CDR3 bases are TGCGCCAGCAGCTTAGCGGGGGAGTCCTACAATGAG.

This clone was counted many times. The read terminates 3 residues ahead of where the CDR3 ends, so the germline J gene completes it. The gene calls are TRBV2 and TRBJ1-2; 10 bases are a match to TRBD1. V trimming: 9 bases; J trimming: 2 bases; junction bases outside the gene matches: 12. CDR3 length equals 16 residues. Germline CDR1 reads SNHLY; CDR2 reads FYNNEI. The CDR3 sequence is CARQTGGVSTNYGYTF. The sequenced part of the CDR3 DNA is TGTGCCAGACAGACAGGGGGCGTTAGTACAAACTATGGC.

This clone was seen repeatedly, ten times or more. The CDR3 end lies 3 residues beyond the end of the read and is filled in from the germline J gene. The chain is built from TRBV5-1 and TRBJ2-7; 8 positions match TRBD1. V dropped 4 bases and J dropped 3; count of bases not matched to a gene: 12. The germline CDR1 and CDR2 sequences are SGHRS and YFSETQ. This CDR3 has 16 amino acids. Partial CDR3 DNA: TGCGCCAGCAGCCCCGATCCCGGGACAGGTATCTACGAG. Its protein is CASSPDPGTGIYE. The full CDR3 protein reads CASSPDPGTGIYEQYF.

This clone occurred many times. The CDR3 extends 3 residues past the end of the read, so its final part is completed from the germline J gene. The rearrangement joins TRBV5-6 to TRBJ2-5; TRBD2 matches 11 bases. CDR3 length: 14 amino acids. After removal of 3 bases from V and 5 bases from J, the junction contained 3 bases not matched to a gene. The germline gives CDR1 SGHDT, CDR2 YYEEEE. The sequenced CDR3 bases are TGTGCCAGCAGCTGGACTAGCGGGTGGGAGACC. This sequence encodes CASSWTSGWET. The whole CDR3 sequence reads CASSWTSGWETQYF.

A word on this clone: Read coverage stops 3 residues before the CDR3 terminus; the germline J gene supplies the remainder. V gene TRBV19 combines with J gene TRBJ2-2, with 10 bases aligning to TRBD1. Looked up from germline, CDR1 is LNHDA and CDR2 is SQIVND (reference sequence). This CDR3 contains 16 residues. The CDR3 region is CASSTWTGGSNEKLFF. CDR3 bases read: TGTGCCAGTAGTACATGGACAGGGGGTTCTAATGAAAAG.

This clone showed up many times. The CDR3 extends 3 residues past the end of the read, so its final part is completed from the germline J gene. This sequence joins TRBV7-9 and TRBJ2-1, with unresolved D. This CDR3 has 14 amino acids. Deletions cut 5 bases from V and 5 bases from J, with 13 bases between. Germline CDR1 SEHNR, CDR2 FQNEAQ (reference sequence). The sequenced part of the CDR3 DNA is TGTGCCAGCAGCCCCTCTAGACCCGACAATGAG. Translation gives CASSPSRPDNE. The entire CDR3 is CASSPSRPDNEQFF.

As for this clone: Only one base separates this from a far larger clonotype, so it likely reflects a read error. The read terminates 3 residues before the CDR3 end, so the remaining end is supplied by the germline J gene. The J gene is TRBJ2-3, the V gene TRBV2; TRBD1 is a possible D gene (5 bases). The CDR3 sequence is 16 residues long. Per the germline V gene, CDR1 is SNHLY and CDR2 is FYNNEI. The chain's CDR3 is CASSEAGRPSTGTQYF. The part of the CDR3 DNA that was read is TGTGCCAGCAGTGAAGCGGGGCGGCCCAGCACAGGTACG. The full variable domain, completed using reference TRBV2 and TRBJ2-3, is EPEVTQTPSHQVTQMGQEVILRCVPISNHLYFYWYRQILGQKVEFLVSFYNNEISEKSEIFDDQFSVERPDGSNFTLKIRSTKLEDSAMYFCASSEAGRPSTGTQYFGPGTRLTVL.

There are many counts of this clone. The read finishes 3 residues shy of the CDR3 end, and the germline J gene is used to complete it. Other nucleotide sequences from this sample produce the same CDR3. The V call is TRBV20-1, the J call TRBJ2-3; 7 bases fit TRBD1. The germline V gene has CDR1 DFQATT and CDR2 SNEGSKA (reference sequence). This CDR3 is 15 amino acids long. Trimming removed 3 bases from V and 1 base from J; junction bases left unmatched: 7. The CDR3 protein is CSARNRGRGTDTQYF. The covered CDR3 bases are TGCAGTGCTAGGAATAGGGGGCGGGGCACAGATACG.

This clone was observed at least ten times. The CDR3 reads CAWSVRRGARGYTF. CDR3 bases read: TGTGCCTGGAGTGTACGCAGGGGGGCGAGGGGC. The V gene is TRBV30, the J gene TRBJ1-2, with 7 bases aligning to TRBD1. The missing CDR3 end, 3 residues past where the read stops, is filled in from the germline J gene. This CDR3 has 14 amino acids. Germline V gives CDR1 GTSNPN, CDR2 SVGIG (reference sequence).

This clone was seen repeatedly, ten times or more. The read terminates 3 residues before the CDR3 end, so the remaining end is supplied by the germline J gene. This chain joins TRBV7-7 and TRBJ2-1; 10 positions match TRBD2. V shed 1 base, J shed 3 bases, and the junction held 0 bases outside the gene matches. Germline CDR1 reads SSHAT; CDR2 reads FNYEAQ (reference sequence). This CDR3 comprises 15 residues. The CDR3 is CASSLVAGGYNEQFF. The CDR3 DNA, read in part, is TGTGCCAGCAGCTTAGTAGCGGGGGGCTACAATGAG.

To note about this clone: The read is 3 residues too short to cover the CDR3 end, so that end is filled in from the germline J gene. The rearrangement joins TRBV11-2 to TRBJ2-7; 8 bases map to TRBD2. With V trimmed by 4 bases and J by 6 bases, 5 bases remained unmatched. Germline V gene sequence: CDR1 SGHAT, CDR2 FQNNGV. The CDR3 spans 13 residues. The CDR3 sequence: CASSSLGLAEQYF. The part of the CDR3 DNA that was read is TGTGCCAGCAGCTCTCTAGGACTAGCCGAG.

This clone was seen at least ten times. The CDR3 end falls 3 residues outside the read, so it is completed with the germline J gene. The rearrangement uses TRBV30 and TRBJ1-1; 10 nucleotides match TRBD1. The CDR3 length is 12 residues. Trimming cost V 8 bases and J 7 bases; bases outside gene matches: 7. CDR1 is GTSNPN, CDR2 SVGIG, per germline (reference sequence). The sequenced CDR3 bases are TGTGCCAGGGACAGGGGATCCGGTGAA. This gives the protein CARDRGSGE. The entire CDR3 protein reads CARDRGSGEAFF.

Many counts were recorded for this clone. The part of the CDR3 DNA that was read is TGTGCCTGGAGTGTAGGAGGGGACTATGGC. The encoded protein is CAWSVGGDYG. The whole CDR3 protein is CAWSVGGDYGYTF. The rearrangement uses TRBV30 and TRBJ1-2; weak D call: TRBD1 (5 bases). The CDR3 extends 3 residues past the end of the read, so its final part is completed from the germline J gene. From germline, CDR1 is GTSNPN and CDR2 SVGIG (reference sequence). The V gene lost 0 bases and the J gene lost 3 bases, with 8 bases spanning the gap. This CDR3 region has 13 residues.

Many counts were recorded for this clone. The read terminates 3 residues ahead of where the CDR3 ends, so the germline J gene completes it. This chain connects TRBV4-1 to TRBJ1-4; D unresolved. CDR3 length equals 18 residues. Between the trimmed V and J ends, which lost 0 bases and 0 bases, there was a span of 14 bases. Germline assignment: CDR1 MGHRA and CDR2 YSYEKL. CDR3 sequence reads: CASSQDLRVGATNEKLFF. The covered CDR3 bases are TGCGCCAGCAGCCAAGATCTAAGGGTTGGCGCAACTAATGAAAAA.